This T cell receptor beta chain was documented in a study of human CD8 memory T cell subsets. Notes on the study in general: The sequencing covered T cell receptor beta chains alone. Among the subsets, Chao1 estimates suggested that stem-like memory T cells were more diverse than precursor exhausted T cells.

UMI-labeled 5' RACE generated the TCR beta libraries. Each CDR3 protein gets one entry in TCRdb, which reprocessed the 5' RACE reads and gives no DNA. Its listing shows approximately 12,000 distinct CDR3 sequences. CDR3 length: 12 residues. Germline CDR1 reads LNHDA; CDR2 reads SQIVND (reference sequence). With regard to this clonotype: Its antigen is not identified.

The study used negative magnetic separation to enrich total CD8+ T cells. The starting material, duplicate vials of about 150,000 sorted CD8+ T cells per subset, provided the RNA. What was sequenced was CD8+ T cells from PBMCs. The genes are TRBV19 and TRBJ1-2. This TCR was sampled from a human donor in good health. The CDR3 loop reads CASSIDSYGYTF. Full variable domain (missing parts from reference TRBV19 and TRBJ1-2): DGGITQSPKYLFRKEGQNVTLSCEQNLNHDAMYWYRQDPGQGLRLIYYSQIVNDFQKGDIAEGYSVSREKKESFPLTVTSAQKNPTAFYLCASSIDSYGYTFGSGTRLTVV.